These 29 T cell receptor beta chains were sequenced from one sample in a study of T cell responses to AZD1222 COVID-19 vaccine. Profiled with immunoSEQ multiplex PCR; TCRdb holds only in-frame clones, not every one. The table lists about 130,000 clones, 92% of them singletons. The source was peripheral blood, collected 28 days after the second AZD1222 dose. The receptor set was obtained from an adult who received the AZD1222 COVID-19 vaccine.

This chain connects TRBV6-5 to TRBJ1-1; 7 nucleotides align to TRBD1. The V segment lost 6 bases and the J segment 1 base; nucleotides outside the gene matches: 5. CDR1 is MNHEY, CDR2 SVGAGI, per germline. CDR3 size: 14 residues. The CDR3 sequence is CASRTGTANTEAFF. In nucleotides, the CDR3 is TGTGCCAGCAGAACCGGGACAGCGAACACTGAAGCTTTCTTT.

This CDR3 is CSVQLARQGPEYGYTF. The DNA of the CDR3 is TGCAGCGTCCAATTGGCGAGACAGGGGCCGGAGTATGGCTACACCTTC. The chain carries TRBV29-1 and TRBJ1-2; 8 bases map to TRBD1. Germline V gene sequence: CDR1 SQVTM, CDR2 ANQGSEA. Trimming removed 6 bases from V and 5 bases from J; junction bases left unmatched: 17. The CDR3 sequence is 16 residues long.

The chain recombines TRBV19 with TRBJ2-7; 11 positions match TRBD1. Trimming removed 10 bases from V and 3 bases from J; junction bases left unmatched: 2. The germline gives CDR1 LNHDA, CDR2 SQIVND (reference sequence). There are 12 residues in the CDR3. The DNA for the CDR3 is TGTGCCACCGGGACAGGGGGCTACGAGCAGTACTTC. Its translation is CATGTGGYEQYF.

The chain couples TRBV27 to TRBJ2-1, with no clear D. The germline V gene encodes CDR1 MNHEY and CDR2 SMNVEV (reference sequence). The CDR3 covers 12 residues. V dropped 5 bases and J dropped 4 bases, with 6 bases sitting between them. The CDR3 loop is CASSPQYNEQFF. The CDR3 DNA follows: TGTGCCAGCAGTCCCCAGTACAATGAGCAGTTCTTC.

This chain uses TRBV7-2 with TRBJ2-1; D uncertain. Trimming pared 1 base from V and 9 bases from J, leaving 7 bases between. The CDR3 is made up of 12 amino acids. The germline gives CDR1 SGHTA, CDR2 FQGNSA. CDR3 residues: CASSLVGIEQFF. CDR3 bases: TGTGCCAGCAGCTTAGTAGGGATTGAGCAGTTCTTC.

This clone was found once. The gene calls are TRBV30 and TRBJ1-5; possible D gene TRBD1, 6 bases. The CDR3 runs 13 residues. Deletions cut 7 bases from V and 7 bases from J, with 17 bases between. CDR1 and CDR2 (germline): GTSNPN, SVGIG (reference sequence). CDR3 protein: CASEAGGGQPQHF. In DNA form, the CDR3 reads TGTGCCTCCGAAGCGGGGGGCGGACAGCCCCAGCATTTT.

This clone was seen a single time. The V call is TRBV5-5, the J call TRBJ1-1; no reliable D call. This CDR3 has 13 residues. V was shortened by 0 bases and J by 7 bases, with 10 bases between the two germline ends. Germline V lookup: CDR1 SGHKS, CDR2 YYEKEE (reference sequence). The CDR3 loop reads CASSLEVNDEAFF. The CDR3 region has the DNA TGTGCCAGCAGCTTGGAAGTTAACGATGAAGCTTTCTTT. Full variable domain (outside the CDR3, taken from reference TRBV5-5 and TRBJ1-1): DAGVTQSPTHLIKTRGQQVTLRCSPISGHKSVSWYQQVLGQGPQFIFQYYEKEERGRGNFPDRFSARQFPNYSSELNVNALLLGDSALYLCASSLEVNDEAFFGQGTRLTVV.

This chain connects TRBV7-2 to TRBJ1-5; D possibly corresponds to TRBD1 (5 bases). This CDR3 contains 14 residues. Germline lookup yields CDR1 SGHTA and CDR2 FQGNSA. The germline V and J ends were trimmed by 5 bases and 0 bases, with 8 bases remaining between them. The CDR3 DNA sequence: TGTGCCAGCAGCGCCAGGGTTAGCAATCAGCCCCAGCATTTT. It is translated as CASSARVSNQPQHF.

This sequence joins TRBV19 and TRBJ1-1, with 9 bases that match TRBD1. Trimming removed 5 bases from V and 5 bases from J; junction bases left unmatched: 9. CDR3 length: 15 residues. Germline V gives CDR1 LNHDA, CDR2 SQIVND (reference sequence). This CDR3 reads CASSYRDRAKTEAFF. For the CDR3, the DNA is TGTGCCAGTAGTTACCGGGACAGGGCTAAAACTGAAGCTTTCTTT.

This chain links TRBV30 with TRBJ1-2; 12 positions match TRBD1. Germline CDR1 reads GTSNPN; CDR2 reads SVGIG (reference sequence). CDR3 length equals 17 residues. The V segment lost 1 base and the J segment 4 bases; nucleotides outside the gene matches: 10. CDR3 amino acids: CAWSGGTGTGGIYGYTF. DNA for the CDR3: TGTGCCTGGAGTGGGGGGACCGGGACAGGGGGCATCTATGGCTACACCTTC.

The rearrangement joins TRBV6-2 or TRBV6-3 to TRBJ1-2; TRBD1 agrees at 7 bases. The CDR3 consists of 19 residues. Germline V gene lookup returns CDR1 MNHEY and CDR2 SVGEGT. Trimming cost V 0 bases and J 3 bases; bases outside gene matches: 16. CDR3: CASSYSLSGQRRTYYGYTF. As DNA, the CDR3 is TGTGCCAGCAGTTACTCCCTCTCGGGACAGAGGCGCACCTACTATGGCTACACCTTC.

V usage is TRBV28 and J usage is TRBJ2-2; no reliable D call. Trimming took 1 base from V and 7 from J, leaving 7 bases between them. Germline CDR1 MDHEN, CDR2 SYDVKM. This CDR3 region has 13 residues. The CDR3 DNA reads TGTGCCAGCAGTTTATCTCGGTACGGGGAGCTGTTTTTT. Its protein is CASSLSRYGELFF.

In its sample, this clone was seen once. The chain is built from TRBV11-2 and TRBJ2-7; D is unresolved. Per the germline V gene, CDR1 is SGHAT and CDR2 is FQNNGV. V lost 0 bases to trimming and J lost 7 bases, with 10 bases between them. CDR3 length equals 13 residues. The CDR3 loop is CASSLDLRVEQYF. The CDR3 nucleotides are TGTGCCAGCAGCTTAGATCTACGGGTGGAGCAGTACTTC.

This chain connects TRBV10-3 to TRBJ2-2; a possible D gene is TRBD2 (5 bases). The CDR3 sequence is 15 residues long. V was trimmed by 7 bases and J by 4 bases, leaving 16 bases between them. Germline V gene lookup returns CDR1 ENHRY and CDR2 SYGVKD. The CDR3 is CAINKANGLTGELFF. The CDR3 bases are TGTGCCATCAACAAGGCCAATGGACTCACCGGGGAGCTGTTTTTT.

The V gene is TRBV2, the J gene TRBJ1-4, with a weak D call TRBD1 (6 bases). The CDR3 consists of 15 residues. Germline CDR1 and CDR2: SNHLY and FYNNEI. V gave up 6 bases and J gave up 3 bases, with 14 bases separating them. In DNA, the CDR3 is TGTGCCAGCAGACCCCCAGGGGCACCTAATGAAAAACTGTTTTTT. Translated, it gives CASRPPGAPNEKLFF.

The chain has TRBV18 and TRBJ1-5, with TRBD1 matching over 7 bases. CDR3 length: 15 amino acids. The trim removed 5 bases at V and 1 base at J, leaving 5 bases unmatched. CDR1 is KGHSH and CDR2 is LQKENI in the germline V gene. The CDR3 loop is CASSTSGGSNQPQHF. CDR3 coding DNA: TGTGCCAGCTCAACATCAGGGGGAAGCAATCAGCCCCAGCATTTT. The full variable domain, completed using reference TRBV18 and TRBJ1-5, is NAGVMQNPRHLVRRRGQEARLRCSPMKGHSHVYWYRQLPEEGLKFMVYLQKENIIDESGMPKERFSAEFPKEGPSILRIQQVVRGDSAAYFCASSTSGGSNQPQHFGDGTRLSIL.

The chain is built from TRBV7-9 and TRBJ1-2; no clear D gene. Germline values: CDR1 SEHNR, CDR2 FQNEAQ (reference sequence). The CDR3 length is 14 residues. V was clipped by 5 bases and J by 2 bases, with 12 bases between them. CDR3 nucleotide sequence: TGTGCCAGCAGCCCCGCCGGACTGAACTATGGCTACACCTTC. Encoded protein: CASSPAGLNYGYTF.

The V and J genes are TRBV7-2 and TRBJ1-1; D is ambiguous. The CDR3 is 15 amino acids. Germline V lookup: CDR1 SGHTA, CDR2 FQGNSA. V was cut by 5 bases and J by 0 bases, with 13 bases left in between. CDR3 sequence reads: CASSPGSGMNTEAFF. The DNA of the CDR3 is TGTGCCAGCAGCCCGGGGTCAGGCATGAACACTGAAGCTTTCTTT. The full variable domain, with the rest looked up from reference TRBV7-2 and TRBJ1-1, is GAGVSQSPSNKVTEKGKDVELRCDPISGHTALYWYRQSLGQGLEFLIYFQGNSAPDKSGLPSDRFSAERTGGSVSTLTIQRTQQEDSAVYLCASSPGSGMNTEAFFGQGTRLTVV.

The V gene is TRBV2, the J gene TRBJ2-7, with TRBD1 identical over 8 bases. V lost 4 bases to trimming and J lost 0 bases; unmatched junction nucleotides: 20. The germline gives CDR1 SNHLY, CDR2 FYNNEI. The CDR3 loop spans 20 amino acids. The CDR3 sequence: CASSVGQAISWGMSSYEQYF. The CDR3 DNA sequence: TGTGCCAGCAGTGTGGGACAGGCAATCTCCTGGGGGATGAGCTCCTACGAGCAGTACTTC.

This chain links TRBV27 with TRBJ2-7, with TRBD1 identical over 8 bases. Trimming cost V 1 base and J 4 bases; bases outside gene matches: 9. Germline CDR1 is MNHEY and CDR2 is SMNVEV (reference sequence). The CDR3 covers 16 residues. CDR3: CASSLLAGGRGYEQYF. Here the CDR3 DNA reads TGTGCCAGCAGTTTATTAGCAGGGGGCAGGGGATACGAGCAGTACTTC.

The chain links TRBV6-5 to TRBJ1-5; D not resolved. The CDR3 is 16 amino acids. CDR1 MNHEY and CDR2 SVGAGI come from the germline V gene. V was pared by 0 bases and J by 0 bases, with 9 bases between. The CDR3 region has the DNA TGTGCCAGCAGTTACTCGAGACCTTATAGCAATCAGCCCCAGCATTTT. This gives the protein CASSYSRPYSNQPQHF.

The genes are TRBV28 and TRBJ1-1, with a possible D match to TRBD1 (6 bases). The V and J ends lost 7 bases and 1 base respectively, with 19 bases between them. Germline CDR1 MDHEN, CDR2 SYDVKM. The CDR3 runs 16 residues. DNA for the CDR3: TGTGCCAGCATCTTTCGGGGGCGCATAAAGAACACTGAAGCTTTCTTT. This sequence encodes CASIFRGRIKNTEAFF.

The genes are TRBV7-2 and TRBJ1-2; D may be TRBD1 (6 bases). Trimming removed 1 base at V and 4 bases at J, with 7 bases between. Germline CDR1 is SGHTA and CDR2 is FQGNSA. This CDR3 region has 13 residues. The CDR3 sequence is CASSLGGLYGYTF. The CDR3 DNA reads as TGTGCCAGCAGCTTAGGGGGGCTCTATGGCTACACCTTC.

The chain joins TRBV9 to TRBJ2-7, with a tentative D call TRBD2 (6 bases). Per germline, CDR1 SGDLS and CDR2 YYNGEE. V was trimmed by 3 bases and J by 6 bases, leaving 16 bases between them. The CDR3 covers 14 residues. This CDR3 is CASSAGSEMGEQYF. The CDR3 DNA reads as TGTGCCAGCAGCGCCGGGAGTGAAATGGGCGAGCAGTACTTC.

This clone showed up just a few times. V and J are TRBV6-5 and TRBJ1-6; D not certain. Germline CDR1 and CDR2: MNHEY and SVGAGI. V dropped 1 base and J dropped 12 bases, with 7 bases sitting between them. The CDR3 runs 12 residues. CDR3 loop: CASSYFRQPLHF. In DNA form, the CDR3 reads TGTGCCAGCAGTTACTTCCGGCAACCCCTCCACTTT.

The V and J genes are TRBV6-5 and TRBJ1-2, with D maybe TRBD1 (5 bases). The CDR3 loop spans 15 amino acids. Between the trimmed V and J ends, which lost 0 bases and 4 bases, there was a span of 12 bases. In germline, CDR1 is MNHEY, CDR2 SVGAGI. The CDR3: CASSYSRGTTYGYTF. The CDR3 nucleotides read TGTGCCAGCAGTTACTCGAGGGGCACTACCTATGGCTACACCTTC.

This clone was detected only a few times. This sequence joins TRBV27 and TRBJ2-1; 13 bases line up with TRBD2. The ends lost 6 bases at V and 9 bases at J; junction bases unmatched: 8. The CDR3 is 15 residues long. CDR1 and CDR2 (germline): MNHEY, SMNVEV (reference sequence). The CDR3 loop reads CASSPRLAGGIEQFF. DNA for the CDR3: TGTGCCAGCAGCCCTAGACTAGCGGGAGGTATTGAGCAGTTCTTC.

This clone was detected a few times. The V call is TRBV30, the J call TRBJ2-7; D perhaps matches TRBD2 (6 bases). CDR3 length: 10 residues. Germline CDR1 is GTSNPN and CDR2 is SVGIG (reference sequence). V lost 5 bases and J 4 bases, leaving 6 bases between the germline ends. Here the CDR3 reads CAWGGYEQYF. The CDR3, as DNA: TGTGCCTGGGGGGGGTACGAGCAGTACTTC.

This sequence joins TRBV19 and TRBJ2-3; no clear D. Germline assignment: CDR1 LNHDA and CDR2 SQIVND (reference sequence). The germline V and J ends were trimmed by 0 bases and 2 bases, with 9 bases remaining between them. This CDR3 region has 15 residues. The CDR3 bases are TGTGCCAGTAGTATAGATAGGCAGATCACAGATACGCAGTATTTT. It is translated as CASSIDRQITDTQYF.